Listed below are T cell receptor beta chains from one sample, sequenced in a study of T cells in Graves' hyperthyroidism and ophthalmopathy. Via MiXCR, TCRdb re-called the multiplex PCR reads, giving one row per CDR3 protein. The sample records 500,000 to 800,000 distinct CDR3 sequences, more than 12% being singletons. The sample was blood. The receptors were gathered from a woman aged 45-59 years with Graves' ophthalmopathy. The CDR3 runs from the conserved cysteine through the conserved F or W. A D gene is named only where the DNA matches it firmly. Where a row states a size, it is once, few, many or the class of an expanded clone; other rows omit it.

cdr3_nt cdr3_aa j_call d_call clone_size v_call
TGTGCCAGCAGCTTAGTGGGGACTAGCCGGATTCTAGAGCAGTTCTTC CASSLVGTSRILEQFF TRBJ2-1 TRBD2 many TRBV7-2
TGTGCCAGCAGCTTGGACCCCAGGGTCCACGAGCAGTACTTC CASSLDPRVHEQYF TRBJ2-7 NA many TRBV5-4
TGTGCCAGCAGTCCACACAGGGGAGGGGACAATCAGCCCCAGCATTTT CASSPHRGGDNQPQHF TRBJ1-5 TRBD1 many TRBV28
TGTGCCAGTAGTACGGGACGAGCGGGAGGGGTCTACGAGCAGTACTTC CASSTGRAGGVYEQYF TRBJ2-7 TRBD2 NA TRBV19
TGTGCCAGCGGTCCAGGATATAATTCACCCCTCCACTTT CASGPGYNSPLHF TRBJ1-6 NA many TRBV11-2
TGCGCCAGCAGCCAAGATATGAGAGGGCTGGAAGCTTTCTTT CASSQDMRGLEAFF TRBJ1-1 NA NA TRBV4-1
TGTGCCAGCAGTTTTATAAATCCAGACAGGGGGCGTAGTGAAAAACTGTTTTTT CASSFINPDRGRSEKLFF TRBJ1-4 TRBD1 NA TRBV28
TGTGCCAGCTCACCACAACCGGGACAGTATGAGCAGTTCTTC CASSPQPGQYEQFF TRBJ2-1 TRBD1 few TRBV18
TGTGCCAGCAGCCCCACTAGCGGGAGGGTCCATGAGCAGTTCTTC CASSPTSGRVHEQFF TRBJ2-1 TRBD2 many TRBV3-1
TGTGCCAGCAGCTTAGATGGGACTAACTACGAGCAGTACTTC CASSLDGTNYEQYF TRBJ2-7 TRBD2 NA TRBV7-2
TGTGCCAGCAGTTTCAACTCAGACAAGTATCGCGGCTACACCTTC CASSFNSDKYRGYTF TRBJ1-2 NA few TRBV27
TGTGCCAGCAGTGAATACGGGACAGGGGGCAGCACCGGGGAGCTGTTTTTT CASSEYGTGGSTGELFF TRBJ2-2 TRBD1 NA TRBV6-1
TGTGCCAGCAGCCAACTAGCGGGAGGCGTTAGGGAGCAGTTCTTC CASSQLAGGVREQFF TRBJ2-1 TRBD2 many TRBV7-9
TGTGCCAGCAGCCAAATTCACGAACAGGCTTATGGCTACACCTTC CASSQIHEQAYGYTF TRBJ1-2 NA NA TRBV4-2
TGTGCCAGTAGTATGAGGTCTGCAACTAATGAAAAACTGTTTTTT CASSMRSATNEKLFF TRBJ1-4 NA few TRBV19
TGTGCCACCAGTGATTTGCAGGCAGACAATGAGCAGTTCTTC CATSDLQADNEQFF TRBJ2-1 NA many TRBV24-1
TGTGCCACCAGCAGAGTGGGCGGTGAAGCTTTCTTT CATSRVGGEAFF TRBJ1-1 NA NA TRBV15
TGTGCCAGCAGTGAAGCTCAGGGGGCGGGGGGCTACACCTTC CASSEAQGAGGYTF TRBJ1-2 TRBD1 many TRBV2
TGTGCCAGCACGTCGAGCGGGAGTTGGGTCGGGGAGCTGTTTTTT CASTSSGSWVGELFF TRBJ2-2 TRBD2 many TRBV2
TGCGCCAGCGGGGTGACACCCAACCAATACAATGAGCAGTTCTTC CASGVTPNQYNEQFF TRBJ2-1 NA NA TRBV4-1
TGTGCCAGCAGTGCCGGGTCTTTCAATCAGCCCCAGCATTTT CASSAGSFNQPQHF TRBJ1-5 NA few TRBV6-1
TGTGCCAGCAGCTTTGGGAGGCGGGCTTCTCTCCCCCAGCATTTT CASSFGRRASLPQHF TRBJ1-5 NA NA TRBV5-6
TGTGCCAGCAGCCTTCAGGGGGCCAGGTTCGGCTACACCTTC CASSLQGARFGYTF TRBJ1-2 TRBD1 NA TRBV3-1
TGTGCCAGCAGCCGAAGGGGATGGGACACTGAAGCTTTCTTT CASSRRGWDTEAFF TRBJ1-1 NA many TRBV11-3
TGTGCCAGCACCAAGGGCGGGAGCGAGGAGACCCAGTACTTC CASTKGGSEETQYF TRBJ2-5 TRBD2 many TRBV6-1
TGTGCCACCAGCAAAAGCGGAATCTACGAGCAGTACTTC CATSKSGIYEQYF TRBJ2-7 NA many TRBV15
TGTGCCAGCAGCCTATATAGCGGAGGACAAATAGAGACCCAGTACTTC CASSLYSGGQIETQYF TRBJ2-5 NA many TRBV7-2
TGCACTCCTAACACTGAAGCTTTCTTT CTPNTEAFF TRBJ1-1 NA many TRBV20-1
TGTGCCAGCAGCTTAGTCCTAGCGGGAGTGCCCTACGAGCAGTACTTC CASSLVLAGVPYEQYF TRBJ2-7 TRBD2 NA TRBV7-9
TGTGCCAGCAGCGTTGGGACAGGGCGCTCCTACAATGAGCAGTTCTTC CASSVGTGRSYNEQFF TRBJ2-1 TRBD1 many TRBV9
TGTGCCAGCACCCTTAGCGGGAGGGCCAACAATGAGCAGTTCTTC CASTLSGRANNEQFF TRBJ2-1 TRBD2 few TRBV28
TGTGCCAGCAGCCCGGGACAGGCGCACGCAGGCCCAGATACGCAGTATTTT CASSPGQAHAGPDTQYF TRBJ2-3 TRBD1 many TRBV7-9
TGCAGTGCTAGTCTACGGGAGCATGGGTTGAGGAAGACCCAGTACTTC CSASLREHGLRKTQYF TRBJ2-5 NA many TRBV20-1
TGTGCCAGTAGTATAACTAGCGGGAGTTTTAACGAGCAGTACTTC CASSITSGSFNEQYF TRBJ2-7 TRBD2 few TRBV19
TGTGCCAGCAGCCAGTTTAGAACCGGGGAGCTGTTTTTT CASSQFRTGELFF TRBJ2-2 NA many TRBV3-1
TGTGCCAGCAGCGACGCGGGGGCTAGGAATCAGCCCCAGCATTTT CASSDAGARNQPQHF TRBJ1-5 NA many TRBV7-9